This T cell receptor (beta chain) derives from a study of blood T cell repertoires in COVID-19. This CDR3 has 14 amino acids. Germline V CDR1 and CDR2: LGHDT, YNNKEL (reference sequence). Trimming shortened V by 6 bases and J by 5 bases, and 16 bases separated the two germline ends. Clones were read by immunoSEQ multiplex PCR, and TCRdb kept only the in-frame ones, dropping some. The table includes about 22,000 clones, 80% detected once. The sequence was obtained from a man aged 55 to 69 with active COVID-19. The specimen sequenced was peripheral blood. The chain couples TRBV3-1 (or the pseudogene TRBV3-2) to TRBJ2-5; a weak D match, TRBD2 (6 bases). CDR3 DNA: TGTGCCAGCAGGATTAGAGCTCGGGGGGAGACCCAGTACTTC. It codes for CASRIRARGETQYF.